The rows below give T cell receptor beta chains drawn from one sample of a study of CD8+CD57+ T cells in acquired aplastic anemia. Using its own MiXCR run on the reads, TCRdb lists one record per CDR3 protein. The sample lists hundreds of thousands of distinct CDR3 sequences, 56% seen once, with approximately 1.2% in the top ten. The source material was sorted CD4+, CD8+, or CD8+CD57+ T cells (not recorded which) from PBMCs. The source is a human donor with aplastic anemia. The CDR3 runs from the conserved cysteine through the conserved F or W. A D gene is named only where the DNA matches it firmly. Part of the rows lack a size; the others show once, few, many or a class for expanded clones.

once . TRBJ2-7 TRBV7-7 CASSLWGYEQYF TGTGCCAGCAGTTTATGGGGGTACGAGCAGTACTTC
. TRBD1 TRBJ2-5 TRBV7-8 CASSFGTGLAGETQYF TGTGCCAGCAGCTTCGGGACAGGGTTAGCGGGAGAGACCCAGTACTTC
few TRBD2 TRBJ2-5 TRBV20-1 CSARTTSGQETQYF TGCAGTGCTAGAACTACTAGCGGACAAGAGACCCAGTACTTC
. . TRBJ1-2 TRBV14 CASSQDGGQLVF TGTGCCAGCAGCCAAGATGGAGGACAGTTAGTCTTC
few . TRBJ2-7 TRBV20-1 CSPSGEAGEQYF TGCAGCCCCTCGGGGGAAGCAGGCGAGCAGTACTTC
. TRBD1 TRBJ1-2 TRBV6-6 CASSWGTGNYGYTF TGTGCCAGCAGTTGGGGGACAGGGAACTATGGCTACACCTTC
many . TRBJ2-7 TRBV6-5 CASSYSGRGDYEQYF TGTGCCAGCAGTTACTCGGGCAGGGGCGACTACGAGCAGTACTTC
many . TRBJ2-7 TRBV20-1 CSASTQQTIAYEQYF TGCAGTGCTTCTACCCAACAAACGATAGCCTACGAGCAGTACTTC
. . TRBJ2-3 TRBV2 CASRSQGRDTQYF TGTGCCAGCAGGTCCCAGGGGAGAGATACGCAGTATTTT
many TRBD1 TRBJ2-2 TRBV12-3/TRBV12-4 CASSSSGGSGELFF TGTGCCAGCAGTTCCTCAGGGGGAAGCGGGGAGCTGTTTTTT
few . TRBJ2-3 TRBV24-1 CATRAAVGWTADTQYF TGTGCCACCAGAGCCGCGGTAGGTTGGACCGCAGATACGCAGTATTTT
many . TRBJ1-6 TRBV5-6 CASSSQGSTYNSPLHF TGTGCCAGCAGCTCTCAGGGGTCTACTTATAATTCACCCCTCCACTTT
. . TRBJ2-7 TRBV14 CASSQGQVWTYEQYF TGTGCCAGCAGCCAAGGGCAGGTGTGGACTTACGAGCAGTACTTC
. TRBD2 TRBJ2-7 TRBV19 CASSPGLAIREQYF TGTGCCAGTAGTCCGGGACTAGCTATTAGGGAGCAGTACTTC
. . TRBJ2-3 TRBV24-1 CATSDKRDTQYF TGTGCCACCAGTGATAAAAGAGATACGCAGTATTTT
many . TRBJ2-2 TRBV19 CASSIRGTPTGELFF TGTGCCAGTAGTATAAGGGGGACACCCACCGGGGAGCTGTTTTTT
many TRBD2 TRBJ2-3 TRBV5-1 CASSLGTSGLTDTQYF TGCGCCAGCAGCTTGGGGACTAGCGGATTGACAGATACGCAGTATTTT
. TRBD1 TRBJ1-2 TRBV29-1 CSVETTGVYGYTF TGCAGCGTTGAAACGACAGGGGTCTATGGCTACACCTTC
many . TRBJ2-7 TRBV5-8 CASSLNTAPYEQYF TGTGCCAGCAGCTTAAACACGGCCCCCTACGAGCAGTACTTC
. . TRBJ1-5 TRBV12-3/TRBV12-4 CASSPLDSYQPQHF TGTGCCAGCAGCCCTTTGGACAGCTATCAGCCCCAGCATTTT
. . TRBJ1-5 TRBV20-1 CSASLGEYQPQHF TGCAGTGCTAGTTTGGGGGAGTATCAGCCCCAGCATTTT
. . TRBJ2-7 TRBV28 CASSLEAQGDYEQYF TGTGCCAGCAGTTTGGAGGCGCAGGGCGATTACGAGCAGTACTTC
. . TRBJ1-1 TRBV2 CASSPGRMNTEAFF TGTGCCAGCAGCCCGGGCAGGATGAACACTGAAGCTTTCTTT
. . TRBJ2-3 TRBV7-2 CASSLTRGSTDTQYF TGTGCCAGCAGCTTAACCCGGGGTAGCACAGATACGCAGTATTTT
. . TRBJ2-1 TRBV20-1 CSALGTLRNEQFF TGCAGTGCCCTCGGGACTCTACGGAATGAGCAGTTCTTC
many TRBD2 TRBJ2-3 TRBV6-6 CASSYDASGGADTQYF TGTGCCAGCAGTTACGATGCTAGCGGGGGGGCTGATACGCAGTATTTT
. . TRBJ2-3 TRBV29-1 CSVGSDTQYF TGCAGCGTAGGGTCAGATACGCAGTATTTT
many . TRBJ2-2 TRBV7-2 CASSLEAIGELFF TGTGCCAGCAGCTTGGAAGCGATCGGGGAGCTGTTTTTT
many . TRBJ2-5 TRBV19 CASSGVRLETQYF TGTGCCAGTAGTGGTGTCAGGCTAGAGACCCAGTACTTC
once . TRBJ1-2 TRBV19 CASTTLGGTYGYTF TGTGCCAGTACCACCCTCGGTGGTACCTATGGCTACACCTTC
few TRBD2 TRBJ2-1 TRBV10-3 CASAGGVEQFF TGTGCCTCTGCGGGAGGGGTTGAGCAGTTCTTC
. TRBD1 TRBJ2-5 TRBV20-1 CSAKTGGEGTQYF TGCAGTGCTAAGACAGGGGGCGAGGGGACCCAGTACTTC
. . TRBJ1-5 TRBV7-2 CASSLDWQPQHF TGTGCCAGCAGCTTAGACTGGCAGCCCCAGCATTTT
. . TRBJ2-3 TRBV5-8 CASSLEGAGTDTQYF TGTGCCAGCAGCTTGGAAGGGGCCGGCACAGATACGCAGTATTTT
few . TRBJ2-7 TRBV20-1 CSARVLVSYEQYF TGCAGTGCTAGGGTTCTGGTGTCCTACGAGCAGTACTTC
. TRBD1 TRBJ2-6 TRBV7-6 CASKDRGTNVLTF TGTGCCAGCAAAGACAGGGGCACCAACGTCCTGACTTTC
. TRBD1 TRBJ2-7 TRBV24-1 CATSGQGYEQYF TGTGCCACCAGTGGACAGGGCTACGAGCAGTACTTC
few TRBD2 TRBJ2-5 TRBV5-8 CASRRGETQYF TGTGCCAGCAGGCGGGGGGAGACCCAGTACTTC
. . TRBJ1-2 TRBV7-8 CASSLGLARGYTF TGTGCCAGCAGCTTGGGTTTGGCTCGTGGCTACACCTTC
. . TRBJ2-6 TRBV19 CAAESMAGANVLTF TGTGCCGCAGAGTCCATGGCTGGGGCCAACGTCCTGACTTTC
few . TRBJ1-3 TRBV3-1 CASRQGRSIYF TGTGCCAGCAGACAGGGCCGGTCCATATATTTT
once TRBD2 TRBJ2-3 TRBV9 CASSVAGASGGLILIDAQYF TGTGCCAGCAGCGTAGCTGGGGCTAGCGGGGGTTTGATCCTCATAGATGCGCAGTATTTT
. TRBD2 TRBJ2-5 TRBV20-1 CSASAAGVETQYF TGCAGTGCTAGTGCAGCGGGAGTGGAGACCCAGTACTTC
many . TRBJ1-3 TRBV5-4 CASSLDMSSGNTIYF TGTGCCAGCAGCTTGGATATGAGCTCTGGAAACACCATATATTTT
. . TRBJ2-3 TRBV20-1 CSAYLAERTDTQYF TGCAGTGCTTACCTCGCGGAGCGCACAGATACGCAGTATTTT
. TRBD1 TRBJ1-1 TRBV10-3 CAISETGTAVNTEAFF TGTGCCATCAGTGAGACTGGGACAGCCGTGAACACTGAAGCTTTCTTT
few . TRBJ2-3 TRBV7-2 CASSLSTGDTQYF TGTGCCAGCAGCCTGAGTACGGGAGATACGCAGTATTTT
. . TRBJ2-7 TRBV6-1 CASSPGFDEQYF TGTGCCAGCTCCCCAGGGTTCGACGAGCAGTACTTC
. . TRBJ2-3 TRBV27 CASSLDSRQLSTDTQYF TGTGCCAGCAGCCTGGATTCGAGACAGTTAAGCACAGATACGCAGTATTTT
. TRBD1 TRBJ1-2 TRBV19 CASSKRQGGSNYGYTF TGTGCCAGTAGTAAAAGACAGGGAGGAAGTAACTATGGCTACACCTTC
. . TRBJ1-5 TRBV7-8 CASSGEGFNDQPQHF TGTGCCAGCAGCGGAGAGGGGTTTAATGATCAGCCCCAGCATTTT
many . TRBJ2-3 TRBV20-1 CSARALSVPITTDTQYF TGCAGTGCTAGAGCCCTCAGCGTACCTATCACCACAGATACGCAGTATTTT
. . TRBJ2-1 TRBV20-1 CSARDKGLVYNEQFF TGCAGTGCTAGAGATAAGGGGCTAGTATACAATGAGCAGTTCTTC
few TRBD1 TRBJ2-5 TRBV29-1 CSVEVQDREETQYF TGCAGCGTTGAGGTCCAGGACAGGGAAGAGACCCAGTACTTC